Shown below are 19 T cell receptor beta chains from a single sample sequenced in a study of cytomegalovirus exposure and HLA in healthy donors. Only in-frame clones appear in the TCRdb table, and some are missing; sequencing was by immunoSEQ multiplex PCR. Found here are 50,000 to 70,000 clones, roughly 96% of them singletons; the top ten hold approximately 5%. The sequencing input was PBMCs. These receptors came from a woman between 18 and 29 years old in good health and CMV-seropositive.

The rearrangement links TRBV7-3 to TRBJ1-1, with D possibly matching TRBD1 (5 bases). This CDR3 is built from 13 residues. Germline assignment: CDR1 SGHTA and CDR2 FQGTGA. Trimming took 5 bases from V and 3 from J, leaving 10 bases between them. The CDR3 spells CASSHDSDTEAFF. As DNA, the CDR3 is TGTGCCAGCAGCCATGACAGCGACACTGAAGCTTTCTTT.

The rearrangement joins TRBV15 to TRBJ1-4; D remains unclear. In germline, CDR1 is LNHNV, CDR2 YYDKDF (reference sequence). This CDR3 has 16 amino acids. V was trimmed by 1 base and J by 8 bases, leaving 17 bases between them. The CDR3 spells CATSRVLFGRREKLFF. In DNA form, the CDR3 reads TGTGCCACCAGCAGAGTGCTTTTTGGGAGGCGGGAAAAACTGTTTTTT.

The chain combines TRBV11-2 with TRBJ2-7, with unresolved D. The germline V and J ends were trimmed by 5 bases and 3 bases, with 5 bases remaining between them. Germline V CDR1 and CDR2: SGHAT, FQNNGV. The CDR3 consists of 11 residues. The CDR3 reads CASSPVYEQYF. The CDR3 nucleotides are TGTGCCAGCAGCCCCGTCTACGAGCAGTACTTC.

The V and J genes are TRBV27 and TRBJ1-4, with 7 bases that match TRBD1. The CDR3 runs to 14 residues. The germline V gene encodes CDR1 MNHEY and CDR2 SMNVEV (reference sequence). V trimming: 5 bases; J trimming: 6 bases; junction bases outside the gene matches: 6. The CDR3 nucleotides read TGTGCCAGCAGTCCACGACAGGGATATGAAAAACTGTTTTTT. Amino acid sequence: CASSPRQGYEKLFF.

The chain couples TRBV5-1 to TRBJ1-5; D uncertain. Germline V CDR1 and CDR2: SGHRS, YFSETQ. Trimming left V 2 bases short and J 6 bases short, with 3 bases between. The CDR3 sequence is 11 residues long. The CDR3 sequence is CASSFGQPQHF. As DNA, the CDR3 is TGCGCCAGCAGCTTCGGTCAGCCCCAGCATTTT.

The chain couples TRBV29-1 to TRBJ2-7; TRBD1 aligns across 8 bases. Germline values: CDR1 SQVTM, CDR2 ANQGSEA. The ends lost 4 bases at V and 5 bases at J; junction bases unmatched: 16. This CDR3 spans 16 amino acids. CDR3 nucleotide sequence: TGCAGCGTTGCCCGGGGACAGGTCCTCTCTAGGGACGAGCAGTACTTC. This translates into CSVARGQVLSRDEQYF.

The CDR3, as DNA: TGCAGCGCGACCGGACTAGCGAACAATGAGCAGTTCTTC. Translated, it gives CSATGLANNEQFF. V is TRBV29-1 and J is TRBJ2-1, with TRBD2 matching 9 bases. The J segment lost 5 bases and the V segment lost 7 bases, leaving 6 bases of the junction unmatched. The CDR3 totals 13 residues. Germline V gene lookup returns CDR1 SQVTM and CDR2 ANQGSEA.

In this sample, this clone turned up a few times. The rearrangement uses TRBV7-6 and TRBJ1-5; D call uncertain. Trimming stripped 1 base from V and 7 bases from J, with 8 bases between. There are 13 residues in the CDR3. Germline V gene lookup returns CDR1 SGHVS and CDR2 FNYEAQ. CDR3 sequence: CASSLGLEQPQHF. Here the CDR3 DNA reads TGTGCCAGCAGCTTAGGCCTGGAGCAGCCCCAGCATTTT.

In DNA, the CDR3 is TGTGCCAGTAGTACGACAGGCAATCAGCCCCAGCATTTT. This encodes CASSTTGNQPQHF. This chain connects TRBV19 to TRBJ1-5; maybe TRBD1 (5 bases). Deletions cut 4 bases from V and 2 bases from J, with 6 bases between. The CDR3 runs 13 residues. Germline V gene lookup returns CDR1 LNHDA and CDR2 SQIVND (reference sequence).

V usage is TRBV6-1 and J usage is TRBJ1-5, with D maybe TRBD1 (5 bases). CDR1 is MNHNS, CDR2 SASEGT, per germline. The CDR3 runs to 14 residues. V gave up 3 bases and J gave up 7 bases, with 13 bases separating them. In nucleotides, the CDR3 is TGTGCCAGCAGTGACGTCAACTCAGGGCAGCCCCAGCATTTT. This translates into CASSDVNSGQPQHF.

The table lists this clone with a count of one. This CDR3 reads CAISEEQDTEAFF. The CDR3 nucleotides read TGTGCCATCAGTGAGGAACAGGACACTGAAGCTTTCTTT. The rearrangement joins TRBV10-3 to TRBJ1-1; a weak D match, TRBD1 (5 bases). Trimming shortened V by 2 bases and J by 3 bases, and 7 bases separated the two germline ends. CDR1 is ENHRY and CDR2 is SYGVKD in the germline V gene. The CDR3 has 13 amino acids.

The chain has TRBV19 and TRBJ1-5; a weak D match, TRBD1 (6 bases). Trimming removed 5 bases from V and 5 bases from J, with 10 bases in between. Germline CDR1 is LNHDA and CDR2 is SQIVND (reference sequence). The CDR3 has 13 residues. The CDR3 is CASSVSGDQPQHF. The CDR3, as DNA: TGTGCCAGTAGTGTCTCAGGGGATCAGCCCCAGCATTTT. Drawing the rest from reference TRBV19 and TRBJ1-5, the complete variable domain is DGGITQSPKYLFRKEGQNVTLSCEQNLNHDAMYWYRQDPGQGLRLIYYSQIVNDFQKGDIAEGYSVSREKKESFPLTVTSAQKNPTAFYLCASSVSGDQPQHFGDGTRLSIL.

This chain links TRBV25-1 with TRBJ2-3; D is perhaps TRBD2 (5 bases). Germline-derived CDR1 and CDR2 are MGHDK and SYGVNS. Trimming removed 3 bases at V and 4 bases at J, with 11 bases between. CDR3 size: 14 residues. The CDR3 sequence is CASSDRRFADTQYF. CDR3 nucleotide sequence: TGTGCCAGCAGTGATCGGAGGTTTGCAGATACGCAGTATTTT.

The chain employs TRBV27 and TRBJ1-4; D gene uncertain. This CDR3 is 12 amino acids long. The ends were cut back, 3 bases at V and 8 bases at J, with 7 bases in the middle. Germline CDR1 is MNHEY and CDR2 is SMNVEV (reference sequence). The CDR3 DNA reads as TGTGCCAGCAGTTTTCTAACCGAAAAACTGTTTTTT. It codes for CASSFLTEKLFF.

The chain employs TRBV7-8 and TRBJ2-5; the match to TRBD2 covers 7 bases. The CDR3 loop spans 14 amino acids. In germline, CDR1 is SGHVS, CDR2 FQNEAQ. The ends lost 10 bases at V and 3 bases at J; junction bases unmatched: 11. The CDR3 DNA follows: TGTGCCACCCGGTTCTGGGGAGGGAAAGAGACCCAGTACTTC. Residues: CATRFWGGKETQYF.

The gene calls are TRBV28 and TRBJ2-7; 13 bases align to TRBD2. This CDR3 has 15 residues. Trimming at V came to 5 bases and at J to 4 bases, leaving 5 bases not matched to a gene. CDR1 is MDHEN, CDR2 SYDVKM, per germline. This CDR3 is CASSGTSGGAYEQYF. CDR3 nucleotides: TGTGCCAGCAGTGGCACTAGCGGGGGGGCGTACGAGCAGTACTTC.

This CDR3 is CASSFPTPGTGGEGNTIYF. The DNA of the CDR3 is TGTGCCAGCAGTTTCCCAACTCCGGGGACAGGGGGCGAAGGAAACACCATATATTTT. The chain recombines TRBV28 with TRBJ1-3, with 12 bases identical to TRBD1. This CDR3 contains 19 residues. Germline V gene data show CDR1 as MDHEN and CDR2 as SYDVKM. After removal of 3 bases from V and 4 bases from J, the junction contained 13 bases not matched to a gene.

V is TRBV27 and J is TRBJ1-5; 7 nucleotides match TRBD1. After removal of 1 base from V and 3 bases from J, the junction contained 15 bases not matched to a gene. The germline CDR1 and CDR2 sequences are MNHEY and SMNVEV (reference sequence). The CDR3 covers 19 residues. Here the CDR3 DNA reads TGTGCCAGCAGTTTATATGGGGAACAGGGGACGACCCCCAATCAGCCCCAGCATTTT. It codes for CASSLYGEQGTTPNQPQHF.

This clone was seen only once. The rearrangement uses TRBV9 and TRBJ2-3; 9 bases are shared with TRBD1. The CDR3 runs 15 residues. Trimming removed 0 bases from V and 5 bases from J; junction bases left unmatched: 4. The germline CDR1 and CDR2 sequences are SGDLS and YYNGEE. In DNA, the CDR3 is TGTGCCAGCAGCGTAGCCCGGACAGGGGAAGATACGCAGTATTTT. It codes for CASSVARTGEDTQYF.